Presented here are 31 T cell receptor beta chains from one specimen sequenced in a study of monozygotic twins with inflammatory bowel disease. TCRdb reworked the 5' RACE reads into one entry per CDR3 protein, no DNA. Recorded for this sample: about 380,000 distinct CDR3 sequences. The source material was blood. The receptor set was obtained from a human donor with ulcerative colitis or Crohn's disease, or a healthy co-twin of an affected twin (not recorded which).

The V call is TRBV5-1, the J call TRBJ2-7; TCRdb picks TRBD1, but there is no DNA to check that call. This CDR3 is built from 16 residues. The germline CDR1 and CDR2 sequences are SGHRS and YFSETQ. The CDR3 sequence is CASSTGTGDEAYEQYF.

The V call is TRBV7-2, the J call TRBJ2-3; TCRdb indicates TRBD1, and absent DNA this call remains unverified. The CDR3 covers 14 residues. Per germline, CDR1 SGHTA and CDR2 FQGNSA. CDR3 sequence: CASSASRGAHTQYF.

Here the CDR3 reads CASSSEGTGELFF. This chain connects TRBV5-1 to TRBJ2-2; TCRdb lists TRBD1, though no DNA is available to test this call. Looked up from germline, CDR1 is SGHRS and CDR2 is YFSETQ. The CDR3 is 13 amino acids.

This chain links TRBV5-1 with TRBJ2-1; TCRdb names TRBD1, which stays unverified in the absence of DNA. This CDR3 spans 14 amino acids. In germline, CDR1 is SGHRS, CDR2 YFSETQ. Here the CDR3 reads CASSFADRYNEQFF.

V is TRBV4-3 and J is TRBJ1-1; the TCRdb call, TRBD1, lacks DNA for checking. The CDR3 runs to 14 residues. Germline CDR1 reads LGHNA; CDR2 reads YSLEER. CDR3 sequence reads: CASSQEWGDGIAFF.

The chain carries TRBV6-1 and TRBJ1-1; without DNA, the TCRdb call of TRBD1 cannot be checked. The length of the CDR3 is 14 residues. Per germline, CDR1 MNHNS and CDR2 SASEGT. CDR3 protein: CASSRTGGIGEAFF.

V gene TRBV18 combines with J gene TRBJ1-5. This CDR3 has 16 amino acids. The germline gives CDR1 KGHSH, CDR2 LQKENI. The CDR3 region is CASSPGPAQGNQPQHF.

The CDR3 loop reads CASSSTGPNIQYF. The genes are TRBV12-3 or TRBV12-4 and TRBJ2-4; TCRdb indicates TRBD1, and absent DNA this call remains unverified. This CDR3 contains 13 residues.

The chain links TRBV11-3 to TRBJ2-5; the TCRdb call, TRBD1, lacks DNA for checking. Germline V gene data show CDR1 as SGHNT and CDR2 as YENEEA. The CDR3 is 13 amino acids. CDR3 amino acids: CASSLDPEETQYF.

The chain uses TRBV28 and TRBJ2-7; without DNA, the TCRdb call of TRBD2 cannot be checked. Germline assignment: CDR1 MDHEN and CDR2 SYDVKM. The CDR3 is 15 residues long. The CDR3 is CASSRDGLAIWGQYF.

The V call is TRBV5-1, the J call TRBJ2-3; TCRdb lists TRBD2, though no DNA is available to test this call. Germline V gene lookup returns CDR1 SGHRS and CDR2 YFSETQ. The CDR3 has 17 amino acids. The CDR3 reads CASATRLAGVSTDTQYF.

The chain carries TRBV5-1 and TRBJ2-7; TCRdb proposes TRBD2, but this gene call is untestable without DNA. Germline V gives CDR1 SGHRS, CDR2 YFSETQ. The CDR3 loop spans 14 amino acids. CDR3 residues: CASRRLAADYEQYF. The variable domain in full, with the rest retrieved from reference TRBV5-1 and TRBJ2-7, is KAGVTQTPRYLIKTRGQQVTLSCSPISGHRSVSWYQQTPGQGLQFLFEYFSETQRNKGNFPGRFSGRQFSNSRSEMNVSTLELGDSALYLCASRRLAADYEQYFGPGTRLTVT.

The J gene is TRBJ2-7, the V gene TRBV5-1; TCRdb returns TRBD1, unconfirmable since there is no DNA. Germline V lookup: CDR1 SGHRS, CDR2 YFSETQ. This CDR3 comprises 16 residues. The CDR3 region is CASSIDRGPGIVEQYF. Using reference TRBV5-1 and TRBJ2-7 for the parts outside the CDR3, the full variable domain is KAGVTQTPRYLIKTRGQQVTLSCSPISGHRSVSWYQQTPGQGLQFLFEYFSETQRNKGNFPGRFSGRQFSNSRSEMNVSTLELGDSALYLCASSIDRGPGIVEQYFGPGTRLTVT.

The chain joins TRBV7-2 to TRBJ2-7. CDR1 is SGHTA, CDR2 FQGNSA, per germline. The CDR3 spans 15 residues. The CDR3 sequence: CASSLRSQGSYEQYF.

This rearrangement joins TRBV7-3 to TRBJ2-5. Germline V gene sequence: CDR1 SGHTA, CDR2 FQGTGA. The CDR3 contains 14 residues. The CDR3 region is CASSLNRVAETQYF.

The chain couples TRBV12-3 or TRBV12-4 to TRBJ1-2. This CDR3 region has 13 residues. Here the CDR3 reads CASSTDGLYGYTF.

This CDR3 is CASSLGDRAYTGELFF. V gene TRBV7-9 combines with J gene TRBJ2-2; TCRdb returns TRBD1, unconfirmable since there is no DNA. The CDR3 runs 16 residues. Germline-derived CDR1 and CDR2 are SEHNR and FQNEAQ (reference sequence).

This chain connects TRBV19 to TRBJ2-7; TCRdb outputs TRBD1, but without DNA this stays unchecked. The CDR3 covers 16 residues. CDR1 is LNHDA, CDR2 SQIVND, per germline (reference sequence). The CDR3 protein is CASSIDQGAGTNEQYF. Full variable domain (rest looked up from reference TRBV19 and TRBJ2-7): DGGITQSPKYLFRKEGQNVTLSCEQNLNHDAMYWYRQDPGQGLRLIYYSQIVNDFQKGDIAEGYSVSREKKESFPLTVTSAQKNPTAFYLCASSIDQGAGTNEQYFGPGTRLTVT.

The chain is built from TRBV5-1 and TRBJ2-3; the TCRdb call, TRBD1, lacks DNA for checking. CDR1 is SGHRS, CDR2 YFSETQ, per germline. CDR3 length: 18 residues. CDR3 sequence reads: CASRSEWGGEASTDTQYF.

J is TRBJ2-5 and V is TRBV20-1; checking the TCRdb D call of TRBD1 is not possible without DNA. The CDR3 extends over 12 amino acids. Germline CDR1 is DFQATT and CDR2 is SNEGSKA (reference sequence). This CDR3 reads CSARLGLETQYF.

The CDR3 sequence is CSARDRQFPYEQYF. The V gene is TRBV20-1, the J gene TRBJ2-7. CDR1 and CDR2 (germline): DFQATT, SNEGSKA (reference sequence). CDR3 length: 14 residues.

V is TRBV6-1 and J is TRBJ2-2; no DNA is available, so the TRBD1 call from TCRdb remains unchecked. There are 15 residues in the CDR3. Germline V gene sequence: CDR1 MNHNS, CDR2 SASEGT. CDR3 amino acids: CASSGGTGGTGELFF.

This chain links TRBV20-1 with TRBJ1-5. The germline gives CDR1 DFQATT, CDR2 SNEGSKA (reference sequence). CDR3 size: 13 residues. The CDR3 sequence: CSAPRSWDQPQHF.

The chain recombines TRBV18 with TRBJ1-6; TCRdb picks TRBD1, but there is no DNA to check that call. The germline CDR1 and CDR2 sequences are KGHSH and LQKENI. The CDR3 sequence is 14 residues long. The CDR3 here is CASSPLDRGSPLHF.

The gene calls are TRBV20-1 and TRBJ2-7; TCRdb indicates TRBD1, and absent DNA this call remains unverified. The CDR3 runs to 15 residues. Germline V CDR1 and CDR2: DFQATT, SNEGSKA (reference sequence). The CDR3: CSAREETGLTGEQYF.

This rearrangement joins TRBV5-4 to TRBJ1-2; TCRdb's D gene call, TRBD1, goes unchecked for lack of DNA. Germline-derived CDR1 and CDR2 are SGHNT and YYREEE (reference sequence). This CDR3 region has 13 residues. This CDR3 is CASSLVKGEGYTF.

The chain combines TRBV4-3 with TRBJ2-3; TCRdb selects TRBD2, and the lack of DNA leaves this call unchecked. This CDR3 has 15 amino acids. Germline assignment: CDR1 LGHNA and CDR2 YSLEER. CDR3 amino acids: CASSPRSGRGDTQYF.

The rearrangement joins TRBV6-1 to TRBJ1-3. CDR3 length: 15 residues. In germline, CDR1 is MNHNS, CDR2 SASEGT. This chain's CDR3 is CASIGELLSGNTIYF.

The chain joins TRBV20-1 to TRBJ2-3; the D gene TCRdb calls, TRBD2, cannot be checked with no DNA. Germline CDR1 is DFQATT and CDR2 is SNEGSKA (reference sequence). CDR3 length equals 16 residues. The CDR3 reads CSARVKRGRWTDTQYF.

This chain connects TRBV19 to TRBJ1-2; there is no DNA to check the TCRdb D call of TRBD1. CDR1 LNHDA and CDR2 SQIVND come from the germline V gene (reference sequence). CDR3 size: 15 residues. The CDR3: CASSTTSGTVHGYTF.

The CDR3: CASSLGQTSRNTQYF. J is TRBJ2-3 and V is TRBV7-2. CDR1 is SGHTA and CDR2 is FQGNSA in the germline V gene. The length of the CDR3 is 15 residues.